What follows are 17 T cell receptor beta chains derived from one specimen sequenced in a study of T cell changes during pregnancy in multiple sclerosis. Method: immunoSEQ multiplex PCR; TCRdb's copy keeps in-frame clones and lacks some. The sample has under 80,000 clones; around nine tenths are singletons. Here the sequenced sample was CD4+ T cells from peripheral blood mononuclear cells, taken in the second trimester of pregnancy. The source is a female donor with multiple sclerosis, enrolled in a pregnancy study.

The chain couples TRBV6-5 to TRBJ2-7, with D perhaps matching TRBD1 (5 bases). CDR1 and CDR2 from the germline V gene are MNHEY and SVGAGI. This CDR3 comprises 15 residues. Trimming left V 4 bases short and J 5 bases short, with 18 bases between. The CDR3 DNA reads TGTGCCAGCAGTTTCGCCAGACAGAGCACCCACGAGCAGTACTTC. This encodes CASSFARQSTHEQYF.

The rearrangement uses TRBV11-2 and TRBJ1-6, with TRBD1 matching 10 bases. The CDR3 length is 16 residues. Per the germline V gene, CDR1 is SGHAT and CDR2 is FQNNGV. Trimming took 3 bases from V and 9 from J; bases not matched to a gene: 8. The CDR3 sequence is CASSLFRDRGTSPLHF. CDR3 in DNA: TGTGCCAGCAGCTTGTTCCGGGACAGGGGAACTTCACCCCTCCACTTT.

V is TRBV19 and J is TRBJ1-1; TRBD1 might be the D (5 bases). Germline V gene sequence: CDR1 LNHDA, CDR2 SQIVND (reference sequence). V dropped 2 bases and J dropped 8 bases, with 12 bases sitting between them. The CDR3 contains 13 residues. CDR3 sequence (DNA): TGTGCCAGTAGTATACAGGGTAACAGAGAAGCTTTCTTT. It translates to CASSIQGNREAFF. The full variable domain, completed using reference TRBV19 and TRBJ1-1, is DGGITQSPKYLFRKEGQNVTLSCEQNLNHDAMYWYRQDPGQGLRLIYYSQIVNDFQKGDIAEGYSVSREKKESFPLTVTSAQKNPTAFYLCASSIQGNREAFFGQGTRLTVV.

The chain links TRBV21-1 to TRBJ2-3; TRBD1 reflects the table's D call only, with no check against the DNA. TRBV21-1 is assigned pseudogene status. The CDR3 runs to 13 residues. CDR3 sequence (DNA): TGTGCCAGTGGGACACCTCACACAGATACGCAGTATTTT. Protein sequence: CASGTPHTDTQYF.

CDR3 sequence (DNA): TGTGCCAGCAGCCTCCGGACAGGGCGCCCAGATACGCAGTATTTT. It yields the protein CASSLRTGRPDTQYF. The chain links TRBV11-2 to TRBJ2-3, with 8 bases matching TRBD1. The CDR3 is 15 amino acids. V trimming: 5 bases; J trimming: 4 bases; junction bases outside the gene matches: 8. The germline V gene encodes CDR1 SGHAT and CDR2 FQNNGV.

The rearrangement links TRBV19 to TRBJ1-5; no clear D gene. The V end lost 3 bases, the J end lost 0 bases, and 9 bases lay between the germline ends. The CDR3 length is 15 residues. Germline V gene sequence: CDR1 LNHDA, CDR2 SQIVND (reference sequence). This CDR3 is CASSIAVYSNQPQHF. The CDR3 DNA is TGTGCCAGTAGTATCGCAGTTTATAGCAATCAGCCCCAGCATTTT. Full variable domain (rest looked up from reference TRBV19 and TRBJ1-5): DGGITQSPKYLFRKEGQNVTLSCEQNLNHDAMYWYRQDPGQGLRLIYYSQIVNDFQKGDIAEGYSVSREKKESFPLTVTSAQKNPTAFYLCASSIAVYSNQPQHFGDGTRLSIL.

This clone was seen a single time. This chain joins TRBV9 and TRBJ2-1, with TRBD2 matching over 8 bases. Germline values: CDR1 SGDLS, CDR2 YYNGEE. The CDR3 length is 16 residues. Trimming took 2 bases from V and 2 from J; bases not matched to a gene: 6. The CDR3 spells CASSVQPRGAYNEQFF. DNA for the CDR3: TGTGCCAGCAGCGTGCAACCGCGGGGGGCCTACAATGAGCAGTTCTTC.

This rearrangement joins TRBV6-5 to TRBJ2-1; D not resolved. V dropped 10 bases and J dropped 4 bases, with 8 bases sitting between them. Germline V gene data show CDR1 as MNHEY and CDR2 as SVGAGI. The CDR3 spans 11 residues. The CDR3 coding sequence is TGTGCCACAGGTTCGTACAATGAGCAGTTCTTC. Its translation is CATGSYNEQFF.

The chain is built from TRBV5-4 and TRBJ2-1, with D perhaps TRBD2 (6 bases). CDR1 SGHNT and CDR2 YYREEE come from the germline V gene (reference sequence). V dropped 4 bases and J dropped 6 bases, with 17 bases sitting between them. This CDR3 has 15 residues. The CDR3 loop reads CASSPTERASNEQFF. The CDR3 DNA follows: TGTGCCAGCAGCCCAACCGAGCGGGCTAGCAATGAGCAGTTCTTC.

The chain has TRBV19 and TRBJ1-4; 7 bases map to TRBD1. This CDR3 is built from 15 residues. Trimming at V came to 5 bases and at J to 5 bases, leaving 8 bases not matched to a gene. Germline values: CDR1 LNHDA, CDR2 SQIVND (reference sequence). CDR3 nucleotide sequence: TGTGCCAGTAGTCTGAGACAGGGACGGAATGAAAAACTGTTTTTT. Amino acids: CASSLRQGRNEKLFF.

This clone was observed once. The J gene is TRBJ2-5, the V gene TRBV7-9, with 7 bases aligning to TRBD2. The CDR3 is 14 amino acids. CDR1 is SEHNR, CDR2 FQNEAQ, per germline (reference sequence). J gave up 5 bases and V 1 base, and 4 bases lay outside the gene matches. The CDR3 protein is CASSLGGSGETQYF. CDR3 DNA: TGTGCCAGCAGCTTAGGGGGTAGCGGGGAGACCCAGTACTTC.

The gene calls are TRBV7-2 and TRBJ2-7; D unresolved. Trimming stripped 8 bases from V and 0 bases from J, with 14 bases between. The CDR3 runs to 14 residues. Germline V lookup: CDR1 SGHTA, CDR2 FQGNSA. The CDR3 is CASGYLRSSYEQYF. The CDR3 DNA is TGTGCCAGCGGTTATCTGAGGAGCTCCTACGAGCAGTACTTC.

V is TRBV11-3 and J is TRBJ2-7, with TRBD2 matching over 13 bases. The CDR3 has 17 amino acids. Germline V gene lookup returns CDR1 SGHNT and CDR2 YENEEA. The V and J ends lost 3 bases and 5 bases, in that order; junction bases with no gene match: 10. CDR3 DNA: TGTGCCAGCAGCTTGGGCCCGACGGGACTAGCGGGGAACGAGCAGTACTTC. This gives the protein CASSLGPTGLAGNEQYF.

V and J are TRBV6-5 and TRBJ1-2; weak D call: TRBD1 (5 bases). The CDR3 has 12 amino acids. The V end was cut by 4 bases, the J end by 6 bases, with 9 bases between. CDR1 MNHEY and CDR2 SVGAGI come from the germline V gene. The CDR3 spells CASSSGMDGYTF. The CDR3 DNA follows: TGTGCCAGCAGTTCAGGGATGGATGGCTACACCTTC.

This clone turned up a few times. The chain joins TRBV19 to TRBJ1-3, with 8 bases that match TRBD1. This CDR3 comprises 16 residues. V was clipped by 5 bases and J by 4 bases; unmatched bases: 10. Germline V gene data show CDR1 as LNHDA and CDR2 as SQIVND (reference sequence). The CDR3 reads CASSSRDRPWGNTIYF. The CDR3 coding sequence is TGTGCCAGTAGTTCCCGGGACAGGCCATGGGGAAACACCATATATTTT.

This clone turned up a few times. This chain links TRBV5-1 with TRBJ2-1; no clear D gene. Trimming left V 5 bases short and J 5 bases short, with 11 bases between. CDR1 SGHRS and CDR2 YFSETQ come from the germline V gene. The CDR3 totals 13 residues. In DNA form, the CDR3 reads TGCGCCAGCAGTCCAGTGGCAAACAATGAGCAGTTCTTC. Protein sequence: CASSPVANNEQFF.

The genes are TRBV7-3 and TRBJ2-5; D remains unclear. V shed 2 bases and J shed 0 bases, with 10 bases lying between them. CDR1 is SGHTA, CDR2 FQGTGA, per germline. This CDR3 has 15 amino acids. CDR3 protein: CASSLGGQDQETQYF. The CDR3 DNA follows: TGTGCCAGCAGCTTAGGTGGGCAGGACCAAGAGACCCAGTACTTC.